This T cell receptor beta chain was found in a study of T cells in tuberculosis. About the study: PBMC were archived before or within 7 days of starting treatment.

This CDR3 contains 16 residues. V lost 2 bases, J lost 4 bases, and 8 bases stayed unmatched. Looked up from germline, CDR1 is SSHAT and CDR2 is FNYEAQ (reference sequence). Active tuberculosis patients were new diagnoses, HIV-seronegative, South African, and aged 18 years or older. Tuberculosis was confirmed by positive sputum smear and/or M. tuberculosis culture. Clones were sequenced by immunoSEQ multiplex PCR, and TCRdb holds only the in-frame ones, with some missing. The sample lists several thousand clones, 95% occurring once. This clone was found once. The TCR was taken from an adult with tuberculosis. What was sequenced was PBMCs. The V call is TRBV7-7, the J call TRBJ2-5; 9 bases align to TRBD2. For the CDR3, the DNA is TGTGCCAGCAGCTTACGCGCGGGAGGGCCCAGAGAGACCCAGTACTTC. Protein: CASSLRAGGPRETQYF.